Below are 23 T cell receptor beta chains sequenced from a single sample in a study of blood T cell repertoires in COVID-19. Assay used: immunoSEQ multiplex PCR; TCRdb lists only in-frame clones, some missing. The sample carries roughly 43,000 clones, 87% recorded once. Sequencing was carried out using peripheral blood. The receptors stem from a man aged 55 to 69 with active COVID-19.

The chain carries TRBV6-6 and TRBJ2-2; 7 nucleotides line up with TRBD1. Germline V CDR1 and CDR2: MNHNY, SVGAGI (reference sequence). The CDR3 spans 15 residues. The ends lost 6 bases at V and 5 bases at J; junction bases unmatched: 9. CDR3 DNA sequence: TGTGCCAGCAGAAAACAGGGGATGGAGACCGGGGAGCTGTTTTTT. Translated: CASRKQGMETGELFF.

A single count supports this clone. The genes are TRBV13 and TRBJ2-7; D is ambiguous. Germline V gene sequence: CDR1 PRHDT, CDR2 FYEKMQ (reference sequence). Trimming pared 1 base from V and 0 bases from J, leaving 10 bases between. CDR3 length: 15 residues. CDR3 in DNA: TGTGCCAGCAGCTTAGAAGGAAGGAGCTCCTACGAGCAGTACTTC. Translation gives CASSLEGRSSYEQYF.

The chain employs TRBV19 and TRBJ2-2, with a tentative D call TRBD1 (7 bases). Germline V gene sequence: CDR1 LNHDA, CDR2 SQIVND (reference sequence). The CDR3 has 15 residues. Deletions cut 5 bases from V and 9 bases from J, with 19 bases between. The CDR3 is CASSWGANRGRELFF. The DNA for the CDR3 is TGTGCCAGTAGTTGGGGGGCTAACAGGGGCCGGGAGCTGTTTTTT.

This clone appeared a few times. Written as DNA, the CDR3 is TGTGCCAGCAGGGACAGGGGGCGGTACGAGCAGTACTTC. Translated, it gives CASRDRGRYEQYF. This chain uses TRBV28 with TRBJ2-7; 11 nucleotides agree with TRBD1. V was clipped by 6 bases and J by 4 bases; unmatched bases: 2. Germline loops: CDR1 MDHEN, CDR2 SYDVKM. The CDR3 is made up of 13 amino acids.

V is TRBV5-4 and J is TRBJ2-7; perhaps TRBD1 as D (6 bases). CDR1 is SGHNT, CDR2 YYREEE, per germline (reference sequence). V was trimmed by 4 bases and J by 5 bases, leaving 13 bases between them. The CDR3 extends over 13 amino acids. Written as DNA, the CDR3 is TGTGCCAGCAGCAGGGAAACAGGGAACGAGCAGTACTTC. It encodes CASSRETGNEQYF.

The chain carries TRBV5-1 and TRBJ2-7; 9 bases align to TRBD2. Germline V gives CDR1 SGHRS, CDR2 YFSETQ. V gave up 4 bases and J gave up 4 bases; unmatched junction bases: 9. This CDR3 has 15 residues. CDR3 sequence reads: CASSPLGGRAYEQYF. The CDR3 DNA is TGCGCCAGCAGCCCCCTCGGCGGGAGGGCGTACGAGCAGTACTTC.

The chain links TRBV30 to TRBJ1-1; D is uncertain. V dropped 1 base and J dropped 3 bases, with 9 bases sitting between them. Germline V lookup: CDR1 GTSNPN, CDR2 SVGIG (reference sequence). The CDR3 consists of 13 residues. The CDR3 nucleotides read TGTGCCTGGAGTGACGGTCGTGACACTGAAGCTTTCTTT. Translating it yields CAWSDGRDTEAFF.

The chain uses TRBV6-2 or TRBV6-3 and TRBJ2-7, with no clear D. The CDR3 runs to 14 residues. Germline V gene lookup returns CDR1 MNHEY and CDR2 SVGEGT. V was cut by 5 bases and J by 0 bases, with 11 bases left in between. CDR3 DNA: TGTGCCAGCAGTCCGACACCAAGCTCCTACGAGCAGTACTTC. The encoded protein is CASSPTPSSYEQYF.

This chain links TRBV2 with TRBJ1-1, with D unresolved. V gave up 8 bases and J gave up 1 base, with 11 bases separating them. Germline assignment: CDR1 SNHLY and CDR2 FYNNEI. The CDR3 sequence is 13 residues long. This CDR3 reads CASVWHTNTEAFF. The CDR3 DNA reads as TGTGCCAGCGTATGGCATACGAACACTGAAGCTTTCTTT.

The chain joins TRBV5-6 to TRBJ1-1; D remains ambiguous. V gave up 0 bases and J gave up 5 bases, with 11 bases separating them. Germline V lookup: CDR1 SGHDT, CDR2 YYEEEE. The CDR3 extends over 14 amino acids. CDR3 bases: TGTGCCAGCAGCTTGGGAGCTTTTTATACTGAAGCTTTCTTT. As protein: CASSLGAFYTEAFF.

This chain connects TRBV9 to TRBJ1-6; 7 bases align to TRBD1. The V and J ends lost 4 bases and 7 bases, in that order; junction bases with no gene match: 5. This CDR3 spans 14 amino acids. Germline CDR1 is SGDLS and CDR2 is YYNGEE. The chain's CDR3 is CASSLRDRNSPLHF. In nucleotides, the CDR3 is TGTGCCAGCAGCCTCAGGGACAGAAATTCACCCCTCCACTTT.

V usage is TRBV9 and J usage is TRBJ2-3, with 8 bases lining up with TRBD2. CDR1 and CDR2 (germline): SGDLS, YYNGEE. Unmatched junction bases numbered 10, after V lost 0 bases and J lost 4 bases. This CDR3 is built from 17 residues. The CDR3 sequence is CASSVGGSGIRADTQYF. CDR3 sequence (DNA): TGTGCCAGCAGCGTAGGTGGTAGCGGGATAAGGGCAGATACGCAGTATTTT.

The chain employs TRBV19 and TRBJ2-7; D might be TRBD2 (6 bases). The CDR3 has 15 amino acids. Trimming shortened V by 6 bases and J by 2 bases, and 17 bases separated the two germline ends. The germline gives CDR1 LNHDA, CDR2 SQIVND (reference sequence). This chain's CDR3 is CASRLTGDGAYEQYF. Here the CDR3 DNA reads TGTGCCAGTAGACTGACGGGGGACGGAGCCTACGAGCAGTACTTC.

The rearrangement joins TRBV30 to TRBJ2-1, with 10 nucleotides matching TRBD2. Per the germline V gene, CDR1 is GTSNPN and CDR2 is SVGIG (reference sequence). Trimming at V came to 4 bases and at J to 7 bases, leaving 7 bases not matched to a gene. This CDR3 region has 14 residues. CDR3 sequence: CAWTSGSVGNEQFF. CDR3 coding DNA: TGTGCCTGGACTAGCGGGAGCGTCGGGAATGAGCAGTTCTTC. Based on the CDR3 plus reference TRBV30 and TRBJ2-1, the full variable domain is SQTIHQWPATLVQPVGSPLSLECTVEGTSNPNLYWYRQAAGRGLQLLFYSVGIGQISSEVPQNLSASRPQDRQFILSSKKLLLSDSGFYLCAWTSGSVGNEQFFGPGTRLTVL.

The J gene is TRBJ2-1, the V gene TRBV21-1; the table's D call of TRBD2 was not tested on the DNA. TRBV21-1 is a recognized pseudogene. CDR3 length: 16 amino acids. In nucleotides, the CDR3 is TGTGCCAGCAGCAAAGGTGGTAGCGGGGATGACAATGAGCAGTTCTTC. This encodes CASSKGGSGDDNEQFF.

The chain links TRBV19 to TRBJ1-4; TRBD1 is a possible D gene (5 bases). Trimming took 6 bases from V and 5 from J, leaving 13 bases between them. The germline V gene has CDR1 LNHDA and CDR2 SQIVND (reference sequence). The CDR3 loop spans 14 amino acids. Here the CDR3 reads CASSQGLINEKLFF. For the CDR3, the DNA is TGTGCCAGTAGCCAGGGACTGATAAATGAAAAACTGTTTTTT.

The chain carries TRBV7-9 and TRBJ1-1, with D maybe TRBD1 (5 bases). The CDR3 contains 14 residues. Germline assignment: CDR1 SEHNR and CDR2 FQNEAQ (reference sequence). V was clipped by 5 bases and J by 3 bases, with 13 bases between them. The DNA of the CDR3 is TGTGCCAGCAGCCGGCAAGGAGGGGACACTGAAGCTTTCTTT. This gives the protein CASSRQGGDTEAFF.

This chain connects TRBV6-1 to TRBJ1-1; 7 bases fit TRBD1. Per germline, CDR1 MNHNS and CDR2 SASEGT. Unmatched junction bases numbered 1, after V lost 2 bases and J lost 4 bases. The CDR3 runs to 13 residues. DNA for the CDR3: TGTGCCAGCAGTGAACAGGGGGTCACTGAAGCTTTCTTT. This codes for CASSEQGVTEAFF.

The gene calls are TRBV5-4 and TRBJ2-1; TRBD2 matches at 12 bases. The CDR3 has 15 residues. Per germline, CDR1 SGHNT and CDR2 YYREEE (reference sequence). The ends lost 2 bases at V and 7 bases at J; junction bases unmatched: 4. CDR3 loop: CASSFGGLAGNEQFF. As DNA, the CDR3 is TGTGCCAGCAGCTTTGGGGGACTAGCGGGTAATGAGCAGTTCTTC.

The chain is built from TRBV19 and TRBJ2-7; possibly TRBD1 for D (6 bases). CDR3 length equals 15 residues. CDR1 and CDR2 (germline): LNHDA, SQIVND (reference sequence). V was shortened by 3 bases and J by 4 bases, with 16 bases between the two germline ends. CDR3 nucleotide sequence: TGTGCCAGTAGTATCGCCGGGGACACTCAATACGAGCAGTACTTC. This encodes CASSIAGDTQYEQYF.

A few counts support this clone. The V gene is TRBV7-9, the J gene TRBJ1-2; the D gene is possibly TRBD1 (5 bases). Per germline, CDR1 SEHNR and CDR2 FQNEAQ (reference sequence). The CDR3 is made up of 13 amino acids. The V end lost 1 base, the J end lost 6 bases, and 9 bases lay between the germline ends. The CDR3 spells CASSLVGPHGYTF. The CDR3 bases are TGTGCCAGCAGCTTAGTGGGGCCCCATGGCTACACCTTC.

The chain links TRBV7-9 to TRBJ2-1, with 16 bases that match TRBD2. Trimming took 5 bases from V and 7 from J; bases not matched to a gene: 8. The length of the CDR3 is 17 residues. CDR1 is SEHNR and CDR2 is FQNEAQ in the germline V gene (reference sequence). CDR3 DNA sequence: TGTGCCAGCAGCCAGGGACTAGCGGGAGGGAAGTGGAATGAGCAGTTCTTC. The encoded protein is CASSQGLAGGKWNEQFF.

This clone was seen only once. V gene TRBV6-4 combines with J gene TRBJ1-6; 11 bases fit TRBD1. The germline V gene encodes CDR1 MRHNA and CDR2 SNTAGT. This CDR3 is 19 amino acids long. V was clipped by 4 bases and J by 6 bases; unmatched bases: 14. This CDR3 is CASSGRDRGYIPRNSPLHF. The CDR3 nucleotides read TGTGCCAGCAGTGGACGGGACAGGGGGTATATTCCCCGTAATTCACCCCTCCACTTT.